These 17 T cell receptor beta chains originate from one sample sequenced in a study of control samples from healthy donors and cancer patients. Using immunoSEQ multiplex PCR, the repertoire was profiled, and TCRdb retains in-frame clones only, with some absent. Among 70,000 to 80,000 clones, 80% to 90% were seen once, and the ten largest hold about 1.9%. The source material was PBMCs. The receptor set was obtained from a woman aged 55 to 70 with head and neck cancer.

The V gene is TRBV25-1, the J gene TRBJ2-5, with 10 nucleotides matching TRBD1. V shed 7 bases and J 3 bases; nucleotides not matched to a gene: 8. The CDR3 is 15 amino acids. Germline V gene lookup returns CDR1 MGHDK and CDR2 SYGVNS. The CDR3 loop reads CASTRSGTGEETQYF. CDR3 nucleotide sequence: TGTGCCAGCACCAGATCCGGGACAGGGGAAGAGACCCAGTACTTC. Full variable domain (rest looked up from reference TRBV25-1 and TRBJ2-5): EADIYQTPRYLVIGTGKKITLECSQTMGHDKMYWYQQDPGMELHLIHYSYGVNSTEKGDLSSESTVSRIRTEHFPLTLESARPSHTSQYLCASTRSGTGEETQYFGPGTRLLVL.

This rearrangement joins TRBV3-1 (or the pseudogene TRBV3-2) to TRBJ1-2, with 7 bases matching TRBD1. V shed 4 bases and J 8 bases; nucleotides not matched to a gene: 10. Looked up from germline, CDR1 is LGHDT and CDR2 is YNNKEL (reference sequence). The CDR3 spans 14 residues. CDR3: CASSRGQAVGGYTF. DNA of the CDR3: TGTGCCAGCAGCCGAGGACAGGCTGTAGGGGGCTACACCTTC.

The V gene is TRBV3-1 (or the pseudogene TRBV3-2), the J gene TRBJ1-2, with 8 bases that match TRBD1. Germline V gene lookup returns CDR1 LGHDT and CDR2 YNNKEL (reference sequence). V lost 1 base, J lost 5 bases, and 3 bases stayed unmatched. This CDR3 is built from 14 residues. The CDR3 region has the DNA TGTGCCAGCAGCCAAGGACGACAGGGGTATGGCTACACCTTC. Protein product: CASSQGRQGYGYTF.

This clone has only one observation. The rearrangement uses TRBV6-5 and TRBJ2-7; 12 nucleotides match TRBD2. The germline V gene encodes CDR1 MNHEY and CDR2 SVGAGI. This CDR3 spans 16 amino acids. J was trimmed by 2 bases and V by 4 bases; bases with no gene match: 6. DNA for the CDR3: TGTGCCAGCAGTTCACCCAGACTAGCGGGAGCCTACGAGCAGTACTTC. Amino acid sequence: CASSSPRLAGAYEQYF.

The rearrangement joins TRBV19 to TRBJ2-3, with D possibly being TRBD1 (5 bases). The length of the CDR3 is 15 residues. Trimming shortened V by 5 bases and J by 0 bases, and 12 bases separated the two germline ends. Germline V lookup: CDR1 LNHDA, CDR2 SQIVND (reference sequence). CDR3: CASSPNRRSTDTQYF. CDR3 nucleotides: TGTGCCAGTAGTCCAAACAGGCGTAGCACAGATACGCAGTATTTT.

The chain employs TRBV28 and TRBJ2-2; D remains ambiguous. The CDR3 length is 13 residues. V lost 2 bases, J lost 6 bases, and 7 bases lay in between. Germline assignment: CDR1 MDHEN and CDR2 SYDVKM. This CDR3 reads CASSLISSGELFF. CDR3 nucleotide sequence: TGTGCCAGCAGTTTAATATCATCCGGGGAGCTGTTTTTT.

The gene calls are TRBV28 and TRBJ2-7; D is undetermined. Germline-derived CDR1 and CDR2 are MDHEN and SYDVKM. The CDR3 has 14 amino acids. Trimming removed 3 bases from V and 5 bases from J, with 14 bases in between. DNA for the CDR3: TGTGCCAGCAGTTTCCCCCGGGCACGAGACGAGCAGTACTTC. Protein sequence: CASSFPRARDEQYF.

J is TRBJ1-5 and V is TRBV6-5; D possibly corresponds to TRBD1 (6 bases). CDR3 length: 13 residues. V lost 2 bases and J lost 7, with 9 bases in between. The V gene's germline CDR1 is MNHEY and CDR2 SVGAGI. The CDR3, as DNA: TGTGCCAGCAGTTACCTTGGGGGCCAGCCCCAGCATTTT. It translates to CASSYLGGQPQHF.

This clone came up a few times. The rearrangement joins TRBV5-1 to TRBJ2-2; TRBD1 agrees at 9 bases. This CDR3 is 15 amino acids long. Germline V CDR1 and CDR2: SGHRS, YFSETQ. The J segment lost 5 bases and the V segment lost 3 bases, leaving 5 bases of the junction unmatched. For the CDR3, the DNA is TGCGCCAGCAGCTGGACAGGGGAGGGGACCGGGGAGCTGTTTTTT. It codes for CASSWTGEGTGELFF.

The chain is built from TRBV4-2 and TRBJ2-2, with D perhaps matching TRBD2 (5 bases). Trimming stripped 4 bases from V and 4 bases from J, with 7 bases between. The CDR3 sequence is 13 residues long. Germline values: CDR1 LGHNA, CDR2 YNFKEQ. Here the CDR3 DNA reads TGTGCCAGCAGCCTAACTAGCACCGGGGAGCTGTTTTTT. It is translated as CASSLTSTGELFF.

V and J are TRBV19 and TRBJ1-4, with a tentative D call TRBD1 (5 bases). Trimming removed 3 bases at V and 0 bases at J, with 11 bases between. CDR1 is LNHDA, CDR2 SQIVND, per germline (reference sequence). This CDR3 spans 16 amino acids. The CDR3 region has the DNA TGTGCCAGTAGTATCGGAGGGACCGCAACTAATGAAAAACTGTTTTTT. It is translated as CASSIGGTATNEKLFF.

This clone was seen a single time. The gene calls are TRBV19 and TRBJ1-5, with D possibly being TRBD1 (6 bases). Looked up from germline, CDR1 is LNHDA and CDR2 is SQIVND (reference sequence). V was trimmed by 2 bases and J by 1 base, leaving 12 bases between them. This CDR3 is 16 amino acids long. The CDR3 DNA is TGTGCCAGTAGTATATCCTCAGGGGAGAGCAATCAGCCCCAGCATTTT. As protein: CASSISSGESNQPQHF.

The sample holds one count of this clone. The J gene is TRBJ1-5, the V gene TRBV19; perhaps TRBD1 as D (5 bases). Germline loops: CDR1 LNHDA, CDR2 SQIVND (reference sequence). This CDR3 comprises 17 residues. Trimming stripped 5 bases from V and 2 bases from J, with 19 bases between. The CDR3 region is CASSSSPDRGGNQPQHF. In DNA form, the CDR3 reads TGTGCCAGTAGTTCCTCACCCGACAGAGGTGGCAATCAGCCCCAGCATTTT.

The chain couples TRBV5-1 to TRBJ2-1, with 7 bases aligning to TRBD2. V lost 1 base to trimming and J lost 12 bases; unmatched junction nucleotides: 16. The length of the CDR3 is 16 residues. Germline V gene sequence: CDR1 SGHRS, CDR2 YFSETQ. CDR3 nucleotide sequence: TGCGCCAGCAGCTTGTTTGCGGGAGCCCAGTTTGGGGGGCAGTTCTTC. Translation: CASSLFAGAQFGGQFF.

The gene calls are TRBV19 and TRBJ2-5, with D perhaps matching TRBD1 (8 bases). The CDR3 is 15 residues long. Germline V gene lookup returns CDR1 LNHDA and CDR2 SQIVND (reference sequence). V lost 7 bases, J lost 1 base, and 16 bases lay in between. Here the CDR3 DNA reads TGTGCCAGTAACCAGGGGGCGGGGGCCCAAGAGACCCAGTACTTC. Translating gives CASNQGAGAQETQYF.

The gene calls are TRBV19 and TRBJ1-6; D gene uncertain. The CDR3 runs to 16 residues. Germline CDR1 reads LNHDA; CDR2 reads SQIVND (reference sequence). Trimming stripped 4 bases from V and 7 bases from J, with 17 bases between. The CDR3 loop reads CASSTRAAASNSPLHF. CDR3 coding DNA: TGTGCCAGTAGTACCCGTGCGGCAGCCTCAAATTCACCCCTCCACTTT.

The chain has TRBV10-3 and TRBJ1-2; 9 nucleotides match TRBD1. V shed 3 bases and J 6 bases; nucleotides not matched to a gene: 5. The germline CDR1 and CDR2 sequences are ENHRY and SYGVKD. The length of the CDR3 is 14 residues. Here the CDR3 DNA reads TGTGCCATCAGTGACAGAGACAGGGGGGATGGCTACACCTTC. Amino acids: CAISDRDRGDGYTF.